This T cell receptor (beta chain) was documented in a study of T cell responses to AZD1222 COVID-19 vaccine. Both about-4-week and about-12-week second-dose recipients were combined. Study-wide points: Donors were chiefly white British, with a greater number of females, and clonal diversity was perhaps underestimated.

The repertoire was sequenced with immunoSEQ multiplex PCR; TCRdb's copy has only in-frame clones and lacks some. This table has over 55,000 clones, 83% appearing once. In regard to this clone: Its antigen is unknown.

The CDR3 is 15 residues long. Germline CDR1 SGHVS, CDR2 FNYEAQ. The V and J ends lost 4 bases and 5 bases, in that order; junction bases with no gene match: 7. This rearrangement joins TRBV7-6 to TRBJ2-1; 8 bases agree with TRBD2. Sequenced here: peripheral blood, sampled 28 days after the second AZD1222 dose. This sequence originates from an adult who received the AZD1222 COVID-19 vaccine. Here the CDR3 DNA reads TGTGCCAGCAGCTCCCGGGGGGGCGTGGACAATGAGCAGTTCTTC. This translates into CASSSRGGVDNEQFF.